This T cell receptor (beta chain) is drawn from a study of cytomegalovirus exposure and HLA in healthy donors. Trimming took 3 bases from V and 5 from J; bases not matched to a gene: 5. Germline values: CDR1 SGHAT, CDR2 FQNNGV. The CDR3 totals 15 residues. Broader study findings: Sequencing depth roughly uniform across donors was assumed in presence/absence analyses.

The primer mix had 60 Vbeta and 13 Jbeta primers. Measured with immunoSEQ multiplex PCR; TCRdb has only the in-frame clones, and not every one. The profile covers approximately 110,000 clones, with about three quarters appearing a single time and 6.5% to 9% taken by the ten largest. This clone occurred once. Antigen: not known. This cohort consisted of healthy bone marrow donors. The origin of this receptor is a woman between 40 and 55 years old in good health and CMV-seropositive. The sequenced sample consisted of PBMCs. This chain joins TRBV11-2 and TRBJ2-7; 12 bases align to TRBD1. The CDR3 spells CASSLTGTGGDEQYF. DNA of the CDR3: TGTGCCAGCAGCTTGACCGGGACAGGGGGCGACGAGCAGTACTTC.